The 9 T cell receptor beta chains given below trace back to one sample, sequenced in a study of T cells in Graves' hyperthyroidism and ophthalmopathy. Amplified TCR beta CDR3 regions came from RNA transcripts. HTBI primers were the set used in a first-round RT-PCR of the TCR CDR3. Each CDR3 protein gets one entry after TCRdb re-called the multiplex PCR reads with MiXCR. The sample has a few hundred thousand distinct CDR3 sequences; 15% to 20% are singletons. Sequencing input: blood. The receptors originated from a woman in her forties with Graves' ophthalmopathy.

This clonotype was seen many times. The J gene is TRBJ2-3, the V gene TRBV7-8, with 10 bases identical to TRBD1. CDR3 length: 14 residues. Trimming at V came to 8 bases and at J to 7 bases, leaving 9 bases not matched to a gene. Germline CDR1 SGHVS, CDR2 FQNEAQ. CDR3 nucleotide sequence: TGTGCCAGCGTCGGGACAGGGGAAATATATACGCAGTATTTT. Translated, it gives CASVGTGEIYTQYF.

Many counts were recorded for this clonotype. V is TRBV20-1 and J is TRBJ2-5; 9 bases match TRBD2. V lost 4 bases, J lost 4 bases, and 7 bases stayed unmatched. CDR3 length: 14 residues. From germline, CDR1 is DFQATT and CDR2 SNEGSKA (reference sequence). This CDR3 reads CSATGGRASETQYF. Written as DNA, the CDR3 is TGCAGTGCTACAGGCGGGAGGGCCTCAGAGACCCAGTACTTC.

This clonotype was picked up a small number of times. This sequence joins TRBV7-6 and TRBJ1-4, with 8 bases matching TRBD1. V trimming: 5 bases; J trimming: 7 bases; junction bases outside the gene matches: 9. Germline CDR1 and CDR2: SGHVS and FNYEAQ. CDR3 length: 15 amino acids. The CDR3, as DNA: TGTGCCAGCAGCGCCTACCAGGGGGCGGGTGAAAAACTGTTTTTT. Protein sequence: CASSAYQGAGEKLFF.

The chain combines TRBV2 with TRBJ2-3; 9 bases align to TRBD1. This CDR3 spans 15 amino acids. After removal of 6 bases from V and 5 bases from J, the junction contained 9 bases not matched to a gene. Germline V gene data show CDR1 as SNHLY and CDR2 as FYNNEI. Here the CDR3 reads CASRRDRESGDTQYF. The CDR3 DNA reads as TGTGCCAGCAGGAGGGACAGGGAGAGTGGAGATACGCAGTATTTT.

V gene TRBV12-3 or TRBV12-4 combines with J gene TRBJ2-5, with D perhaps TRBD2 (6 bases). CDR3 length: 15 amino acids. V lost 5 bases, J lost 5 bases, and 18 bases lay in between. The CDR3 protein is CASSLSDGGTETQYF. DNA for the CDR3: TGTGCCAGCAGTCTATCTGATGGCGGGACTGAGACCCAGTACTTC.

This clonotype showed up many times. V and J are TRBV3-1 and TRBJ1-2; D unclear. Germline lookup yields CDR1 LGHDT and CDR2 YNNKEL (reference sequence). This CDR3 has 13 residues. V dropped 0 bases and J dropped 3 bases, with 5 bases sitting between them. The CDR3 loop reads CASSQDRDYGYTF. The CDR3 nucleotides are TGTGCCAGCAGCCAAGATAGAGACTATGGCTACACCTTC.

This clonotype showed up just a few times. The V call is TRBV6-1, the J call TRBJ2-1; TRBD2 matches at 13 bases. The CDR3 has 17 amino acids. Germline V gives CDR1 MNHNS, CDR2 SASEGT. The V gene end was trimmed by 5 bases and the J gene end by 7 bases; junction bases not matched to a gene: 11. CDR3 sequence (DNA): TGTGCCAGCAGTATACGAAGGACTAGCGGGAGCAGTAATGAGCAGTTCTTC. Protein sequence: CASSIRRTSGSSNEQFF.

The V call is TRBV20-1, the J call TRBJ1-5; TRBD1 agrees at 10 bases. J gave up 6 bases and V 5 bases, and 7 bases lay outside the gene matches. The CDR3 length is 14 residues. Germline V gene data show CDR1 as DFQATT and CDR2 as SNEGSKA (reference sequence). CDR3 sequence (DNA): TGCAGTGCTCCCCGGACAGGGGGAGGTCAGCCCCAGCATTTT. Its protein product is CSAPRTGGGQPQHF.

This clonotype was counted ten times or more. The chain recombines TRBV6-1 with TRBJ1-1; the D gene is possibly TRBD1 (5 bases). This CDR3 has 14 amino acids. Germline V gene sequence: CDR1 MNHNS, CDR2 SASEGT. V shed 7 bases and J shed 4 bases, with 16 bases lying between them. The CDR3 loop reads CASTEGGEGTEAFF. The CDR3 region has the DNA TGTGCCAGCACCGAAGGAGGGGAGGGCACTGAAGCTTTCTTT.